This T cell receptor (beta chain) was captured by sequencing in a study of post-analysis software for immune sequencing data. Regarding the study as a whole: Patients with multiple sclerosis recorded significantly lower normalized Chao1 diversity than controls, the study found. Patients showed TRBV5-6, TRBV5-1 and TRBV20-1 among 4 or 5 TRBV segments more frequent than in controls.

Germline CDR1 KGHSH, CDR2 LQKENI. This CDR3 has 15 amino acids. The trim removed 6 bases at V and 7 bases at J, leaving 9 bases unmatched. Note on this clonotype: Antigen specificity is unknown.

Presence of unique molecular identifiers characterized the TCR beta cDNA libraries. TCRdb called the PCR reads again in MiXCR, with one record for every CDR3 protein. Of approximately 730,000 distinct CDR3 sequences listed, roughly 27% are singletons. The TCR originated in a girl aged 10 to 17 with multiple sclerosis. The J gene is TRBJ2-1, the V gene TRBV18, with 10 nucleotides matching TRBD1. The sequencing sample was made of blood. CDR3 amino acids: CASSPIDRGRNEQFF. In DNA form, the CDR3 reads TGTGCCAGCTCGCCGATCGACAGGGGGCGGAATGAGCAGTTCTTC.